This T cell receptor beta chain stems from a study of OX40 agonist ivuxolimab in advanced cancers. Overall study: The mean age was approximately 60 years, ranging from 23 to 79, with 65% to 90% of participants male. Three patients had partial responses: one hepatocellular carcinoma, two cutaneous melanoma. Overall study results and limits: Averaging showed that CD8+ T cells had more expanded clones than CD4+ did.

The table came from immunoSEQ multiplex PCR; TCRdb's copy has only in-frame clones and leaves some out. The sample lists 70,000 to 90,000 clones, around 90% occurring once. In regard to this clone: The antigen is undetermined.

This CDR3 spans 15 amino acids. V was cut by 5 bases and J by 4 bases, with 16 bases left in between. Germline lookup yields CDR1 MRHNA and CDR2 SNTAGT. Specimen: CD4+ or CD8+ T cells sorted from blood, collected in a trial of the OX40 agonist ivuxolimab. The chain employs TRBV6-4 and TRBJ2-3; tentatively, D is TRBD1 (6 bases). This receptor was obtained from an adult with an advanced solid tumor such as melanoma, head and neck, liver or kidney cancer. CDR3 protein: CASSPTGIRSDTQYF. CDR3 DNA: TGTGCCAGCAGTCCAACAGGGATACGTTCAGATACGCAGTATTTT.